Listed here are 30 T cell receptor beta chains from one sample, sequenced in a study of T cells in narcolepsy. Generated by immunoSEQ multiplex PCR, the TCRdb table keeps only in-frame clones and is missing some. Of fewer than 20,000 clones in the sample, over 75% are singletons; the top ten hold roughly 34%. Sequencing used memory (CD45RA-) CD4+ T cells from blood. The receptor source for this set is a human donor in good health.

This clone was seen a handful of times. The chain uses TRBV15 and TRBJ2-3, with D unresolved. The V gene lost 0 bases and the J gene lost 7 bases, with 8 bases spanning the gap. The CDR3 sequence is 13 residues long. CDR1 is LNHNV and CDR2 is YYDKDF in the germline V gene (reference sequence). The CDR3 DNA sequence: TGTGCCACCAGCAGAGATCTCGTGAATACGCAGTATTTT. This sequence encodes CATSRDLVNTQYF.

The V gene is TRBV2, the J gene TRBJ2-1; 15 nucleotides agree with TRBD2. V trimming: 10 bases; J trimming: 7 bases; junction bases outside the gene matches: 8. The CDR3 runs 15 residues. The V gene's germline CDR1 is SNHLY and CDR2 FYNNEI. In DNA form, the CDR3 reads TGTGCCACCCAAGGGACTAGCGGGAGGCGGAATGAGCAGTTCTTC. Its translation: CATQGTSGRRNEQFF.

V gene TRBV19 combines with J gene TRBJ2-1; possibly TRBD2 for D (7 bases). Germline CDR1 and CDR2: LNHDA and SQIVND (reference sequence). This CDR3 has 16 amino acids. Trimming pared 10 bases from V and 10 bases from J, leaving 29 bases between. The CDR3 loop is CATTSGGTWGTTEQFF. The CDR3 DNA reads as TGTGCCACCACATCTGGGGGGACATGGGGGACTACGGAGCAGTTCTTC.

The chain combines TRBV11-1 with TRBJ1-6, with TRBD1 as a possible D gene (6 bases). The germline V and J ends were trimmed by 3 bases and 10 bases, with 13 bases remaining between them. The CDR3 runs to 14 residues. Germline V gene sequence: CDR1 SGHAT, CDR2 FQDESV (reference sequence). The DNA for the CDR3 is TGTGCCAGCAGCTTGCAGGGGCTTGGGTCACCCCTCCACTTT. It translates to CASSLQGLGSPLHF.

J is TRBJ2-3 and V is TRBV14, with D possibly TRBD2 on 7 matching bases. Germline V gives CDR1 SGHDN, CDR2 FVKESK. This CDR3 has 18 residues. V gave up 1 base and J gave up 3 bases, with 20 bases separating them. DNA for the CDR3: TGTGCCAGCAGCCAAGGAGTTGGGGGGGGCCATCAGACAGATACGCAGTATTTT. It encodes CASSQGVGGGHQTDTQYF.

The rearrangement uses TRBV6-4 and TRBJ2-1, with 9 bases that match TRBD2. V lost 4 bases and J lost 7; bases outside the gene matches: 8. The CDR3 consists of 15 residues. Germline lookup yields CDR1 MRHNA and CDR2 SNTAGT. CDR3 residues: CASSVLAGPSNEQFF. In DNA, the CDR3 is TGTGCCAGCAGTGTGCTAGCGGGGCCCTCAAATGAGCAGTTCTTC.

The rearrangement links TRBV4-1 to TRBJ2-5; D is uncertain. The germline CDR1 and CDR2 sequences are MGHRA and YSYEKL. V was cut by 6 bases and J by 4 bases, with 15 bases left in between. The CDR3 runs 14 residues. CDR3 region: CASRALGFGETQYF. The CDR3 DNA sequence: TGCGCCAGCAGGGCGTTGGGTTTCGGAGAGACCCAGTACTTC.

CDR3 sequence: CASSLRGATNYGYTF. CDR3 bases: TGTGCCAGCAGTCTAAGGGGGGCGACTAACTATGGCTACACCTTC. This sequence joins TRBV6-1 and TRBJ1-2; D perhaps matches TRBD1 (6 bases). The germline V and J ends were trimmed by 5 bases and 0 bases, with 13 bases remaining between them. In germline, CDR1 is MNHNS, CDR2 SASEGT. The CDR3 is made up of 15 amino acids.

The chain is built from TRBV7-9 and TRBJ2-3; tentative D call: TRBD2 (6 bases). V dropped 4 bases and J dropped 10 bases, with 12 bases sitting between them. This CDR3 spans 12 amino acids. The germline V gene has CDR1 SEHNR and CDR2 FQNEAQ (reference sequence). The CDR3 spells CASSSGLLAQYF. The CDR3 DNA sequence: TGTGCCAGCAGCTCGGGACTTCTGGCGCAGTATTTT. The full variable domain, in which reference TRBV7-9 and TRBJ2-3 provide the parts outside the CDR3, is DTGVSQNPRHKITKRGQNVTFRCDPISEHNRLYWYRQTLGQGPEFLTYFQNEAQLEKSRLLSDRFSAERPKGSFSTLEIQRTEQGDSAMYLCASSSGLLAQYFGPGTRLTVL.

The rearrangement uses TRBV5-6 and TRBJ1-1, with 10 nucleotides matching TRBD1. V shed 4 bases, J shed 5 bases, and the junction held 8 bases outside the gene matches. The V gene's germline CDR1 is SGHDT and CDR2 YYEEEE. The CDR3 runs 15 residues. CDR3 sequence reads: CASSLPGQGRTEAFF. Here the CDR3 DNA reads TGTGCCAGCAGCCTACCGGGACAGGGGAGGACTGAAGCTTTCTTT. Full variable domain (rest looked up from reference TRBV5-6 and TRBJ1-1): DAGVTQSPTHLIKTRGQQVTLRCSPKSGHDTVSWYQQALGQGPQFIFQYYEEEERQRGNFPDRFSGHQFPNYSSELNVNALLLGDSALYLCASSLPGQGRTEAFFGQGTRLTVV.

The J gene is TRBJ1-2, the V gene TRBV27; D may be TRBD1 (5 bases). Trimming took 6 bases from V and 4 from J, leaving 15 bases between them. Germline V lookup: CDR1 MNHEY, CDR2 SMNVEV (reference sequence). CDR3 length equals 14 residues. The CDR3, as DNA: TGTGCCAGCAGCCGCCGGGACCTCCTCTATGGCTACACCTTC. This encodes CASSRRDLLYGYTF.

The rearrangement uses TRBV5-1 and TRBJ2-3, with D perhaps matching TRBD2 (5 bases). CDR1 is SGHRS, CDR2 YFSETQ, per germline. The V end was cut by 0 bases, the J end by 0 bases, with 8 bases between. This CDR3 has 15 residues. CDR3 region: CASSLALASTDTQYF. In nucleotides, the CDR3 is TGCGCCAGCAGCTTGGCGCTAGCTAGCACAGATACGCAGTATTTT. Based on the CDR3 plus reference TRBV5-1 and TRBJ2-3, the full variable domain is KAGVTQTPRYLIKTRGQQVTLSCSPISGHRSVSWYQQTPGQGLQFLFEYFSETQRNKGNFPGRFSGRQFSNSRSEMNVSTLELGDSALYLCASSLALASTDTQYFGPGTRLTVL.

The chain is built from TRBV7-8 and TRBJ2-7; tentative D call: TRBD1 (6 bases). Germline V lookup: CDR1 SGHVS, CDR2 FQNEAQ. The CDR3 totals 13 residues. Trimming cost V 0 bases and J 3 bases, with 6 bases left between them. CDR3 sequence reads: CASSLAGGYEQYF. The DNA of the CDR3 is TGTGCCAGCAGCTTAGCAGGGGGCTACGAGCAGTACTTC.

The table lists this clone with a count of one. The rearrangement uses TRBV19 and TRBJ1-5; D is possibly TRBD1 (5 bases). This CDR3 contains 15 residues. From germline, CDR1 is LNHDA and CDR2 SQIVND (reference sequence). Trimming shortened V by 5 bases and J by 0 bases, and 11 bases separated the two germline ends. For the CDR3, the DNA is TGTGCCAGTAGTTCCAGGGTACATAGCAATCAGCCCCAGCATTTT. This sequence encodes CASSSRVHSNQPQHF.

The chain joins TRBV4-3 to TRBJ1-2; TRBD1 matches at 7 bases. The germline gives CDR1 LGHNA, CDR2 YSLEER. The CDR3 length is 16 residues. Trimming at V came to 2 bases and at J to 4 bases, leaving 10 bases not matched to a gene. CDR3 sequence reads: CASSQLGGAGGYGYTF. In nucleotides, the CDR3 is TGCGCCAGCAGCCAACTGGGGGGGGCAGGGGGCTATGGCTACACCTTC.

The CDR3 loop reads CASSSRGVETQYF. The DNA for the CDR3 is TGCGCCAGCAGCTCTCGGGGGGTGGAGACCCAGTACTTC. The chain is built from TRBV5-1 and TRBJ2-5; TRBD2 aligns across 7 bases. Per the germline V gene, CDR1 is SGHRS and CDR2 is YFSETQ. Germline trimming cut 3 bases from V and 5 bases from J; bases unmatched to any gene: 4. CDR3 length equals 13 residues.

J is TRBJ1-2 and V is TRBV29-1; TRBD1 agrees at 8 bases. Germline trimming cut 1 base from V and 2 bases from J; bases unmatched to any gene: 0. CDR1 is SQVTM, CDR2 ANQGSEA, per germline. The CDR3 totals 13 residues. The CDR3 nucleotides are TGCAGCGTTGAAGGACAGGGGAACTATGGCTACACCTTC. As protein: CSVEGQGNYGYTF.

The chain has TRBV9 and TRBJ1-2, with D possibly matching TRBD1 (6 bases). The CDR3 is 14 amino acids. Trimming stripped 0 bases from V and 2 bases from J, with 8 bases between. Looked up from germline, CDR1 is SGDLS and CDR2 is YYNGEE. For the CDR3, the DNA is TGTGCCAGCAGCGTAGACAGGGCCAACTATGGCTACACCTTC. Its protein product is CASSVDRANYGYTF.

Turning to this clone: At one of its ends the junction is not consistent with the germline gene, which may arise from a read error. The CDR3, as DNA: TGTGACAGCAGTGACGGTTATCACACTGAAGCTTTCTTT. Protein sequence: CDSSDGYHTEAFF. The chain couples TRBV6-1 to TRBJ1-1; D unclear. CDR1 is MNHNS, CDR2 SASEGT, per germline. This CDR3 contains 13 residues.

The gene calls are TRBV2 and TRBJ2-5, with 7 bases aligning to TRBD1. The CDR3 loop spans 13 amino acids. V dropped 5 bases and J dropped 4; count of bases not matched to a gene: 4. The germline V gene has CDR1 SNHLY and CDR2 FYNNEI. CDR3 DNA: TGTGCCAGCAGTCCGAGGACAGGAGAGACCCAGTACTTC. It encodes CASSPRTGETQYF.

The chain links TRBV19 to TRBJ2-2; 8 bases align to TRBD2. V shed 3 bases, J shed 6 bases, and the junction held 12 bases outside the gene matches. This CDR3 comprises 17 residues. CDR1 is LNHDA and CDR2 is SQIVND in the germline V gene (reference sequence). The CDR3 DNA reads TGTGCCAGTAGTATGGGAACGGGGGGGCGCCTCCCCGGGGAGCTGTTTTTT. Translating gives CASSMGTGGRLPGELFF.

The chain uses TRBV12-5 and TRBJ2-1; TRBD2 aligns across 9 bases. This CDR3 comprises 15 residues. CDR1 is LGHNT and CDR2 is FRNRAP in the germline V gene. V shed 6 bases and J 3 bases; nucleotides not matched to a gene: 6. CDR3 amino acids: CASGSSGRSYNEQFF. The CDR3 DNA follows: TGTGCTAGTGGCTCAAGCGGGAGGAGCTACAATGAGCAGTTCTTC.

V and J are TRBV29-1 and TRBJ2-1, with 7 bases aligning to TRBD2. After removal of 1 base from V and 7 bases from J, the junction contained 1 base not matched to a gene. The germline CDR1 and CDR2 sequences are SQVTM and ANQGSEA. The CDR3 runs 12 residues. The CDR3 region has the DNA TGCAGCGTTGAAGTGGGGGGGAATGAGCAGTTCTTC. Translation: CSVEVGGNEQFF.

The chain joins TRBV4-1 to TRBJ2-2, with TRBD2 as a possible D gene (6 bases). The CDR3 runs to 15 residues. The V gene's germline CDR1 is MGHRA and CDR2 YSYEKL. The ends were cut back, 1 base at V and 3 bases at J, with 9 bases in the middle. In DNA, the CDR3 is TGCGCCAGCAGCCAAGGTAGCGGCTACACCGGGGAGCTGTTTTTT. This codes for CASSQGSGYTGELFF.

The chain couples TRBV5-4 to TRBJ2-7, with D perhaps TRBD1 or TRBD2 (5 bases each). V was pared by 5 bases and J by 0 bases, with 12 bases between. Germline lookup yields CDR1 SGHNT and CDR2 YYREEE (reference sequence). The CDR3 covers 14 residues. The CDR3 bases are TGTGCCAGCAGACACGGGACGGTCTCCTACGAGCAGTACTTC. It encodes CASRHGTVSYEQYF.

This clone showed up just once. The chain links TRBV10-2 to TRBJ2-1, with TRBD2 identical over 7 bases. Germline V gene sequence: CDR1 WSHSY, CDR2 SAAADI. This CDR3 spans 12 amino acids. V trimming: 6 bases; J trimming: 11 bases; junction bases outside the gene matches: 7. CDR3 DNA: TGCGCCAGCAGCACCCAACTAGCGAAGCAGTTCTTC. Protein product: CASSTQLAKQFF.

The rearrangement uses TRBV29-1 and TRBJ2-2; TRBD1 matches 9 bases. Germline CDR1 is SQVTM and CDR2 is ANQGSEA. V lost 7 bases and J lost 4; bases outside the gene matches: 4. This CDR3 region has 13 residues. CDR3 protein: CSAMTGGTGELFF. The CDR3 DNA reads TGCAGCGCTATGACAGGGGGCACCGGGGAGCTGTTTTTT.

This chain links TRBV19 with TRBJ1-5, with 7 bases aligning to TRBD1. Trimming took 5 bases from V and 5 from J; bases not matched to a gene: 6. The CDR3 contains 14 residues. Germline CDR1 reads LNHDA; CDR2 reads SQIVND (reference sequence). CDR3: CASSATGDYQPQHF. In DNA, the CDR3 is TGTGCCAGTAGTGCAACAGGGGATTATCAGCCCCAGCATTTT.

The rearrangement uses TRBV5-1 and TRBJ2-1; weak D call: TRBD2 (6 bases). CDR1 and CDR2 (germline): SGHRS, YFSETQ. Trimming stripped 4 bases from V and 4 bases from J, with 15 bases between. The CDR3 runs to 15 residues. CDR3 protein: CASSRTGVDYNEQFF. In nucleotides, the CDR3 is TGCGCCAGCAGCCGGACGGGGGTGGATTACAATGAGCAGTTCTTC.

This rearrangement joins TRBV5-1 to TRBJ2-2, with 11 nucleotides matching TRBD2. This CDR3 is 16 amino acids long. CDR1 and CDR2 (germline): SGHRS, YFSETQ. V lost 5 bases and J lost 5; bases outside the gene matches: 8. The CDR3 loop reads CASRPTSGSWTGELFF. The CDR3 DNA reads as TGCGCCAGCAGACCTACTAGCGGGAGTTGGACCGGGGAGCTGTTTTTT.